What follows describes a single T cell receptor (beta chain). Here immunoSEQ multiplex PCR was the method, and the copy in TCRdb shows in-frame clones only, minus some. The sample includes just over 15,000 clones, around 66% seen only once; the top ten take around 27%. These data belong to a study of radiation and T cells in renal cell carcinoma. The length of the CDR3 is 13 residues. V was pared by 11 bases and J by 13 bases, with 24 bases between. CDR1 is ENHRY and CDR2 is SYGVKD in the germline V gene. The treatment: 15 Gy SBRT to primary tumor, nephrectomy 4 weeks later. The rearrangement links TRBV10-3 to TRBJ2-1; TRBD2 might be the D (6 bases). Sequences were derived from tumor tissue, sampled from a patient whose treatment included radiotherapy and nephrectomy. The TCR comes from a woman in her sixties or seventies with renal cell carcinoma. The CDR3 bases are TGTGCCGTACAACCGGGGGAGCGGTCGCAACAGTTCTTC. Translating it yields CAVQPGERSQQFF.